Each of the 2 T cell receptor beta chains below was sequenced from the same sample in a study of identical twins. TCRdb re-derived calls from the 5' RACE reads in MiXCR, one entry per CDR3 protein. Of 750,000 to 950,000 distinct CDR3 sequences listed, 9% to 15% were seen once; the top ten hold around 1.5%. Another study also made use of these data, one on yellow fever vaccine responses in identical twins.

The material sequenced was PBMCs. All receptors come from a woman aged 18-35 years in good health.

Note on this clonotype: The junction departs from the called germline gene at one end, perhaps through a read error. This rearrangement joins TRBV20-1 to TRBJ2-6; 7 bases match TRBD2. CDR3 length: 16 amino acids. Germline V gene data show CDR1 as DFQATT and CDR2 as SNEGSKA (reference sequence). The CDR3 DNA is TGCTGTGCTAGAGACCCCAGAGCGGGAGGGGCCAACGTCCTGACTTTC. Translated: CCARDPRAGGANVLTF.

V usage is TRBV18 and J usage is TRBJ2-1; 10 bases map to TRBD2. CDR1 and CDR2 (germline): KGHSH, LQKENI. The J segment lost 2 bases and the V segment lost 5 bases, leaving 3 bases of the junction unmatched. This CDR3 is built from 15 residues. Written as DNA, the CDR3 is TGTGCCAGCTCAGGTAGCGGGAGGACCTACAATGAGCAGTTCTTC. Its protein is CASSGSGRTYNEQFF.